These 3 T cell receptor beta chains share one sample of origin, sequenced in a study of blood T cells in healthy people across ages. A J-beta primer mix and a sample-barcoded 5' primer were used in a second PCR of about 7 to 12 cycles. One entry per CDR3 protein, called by TCRdb with MiXCR from the 5' RACE reads. The table lists about 970,000 distinct CDR3 sequences, about 53% of them singletons. The sample taken for sequencing was blood. Receptor source: a woman aged 60-70 years in good health.

V gene TRBV5-1 combines with J gene TRBJ2-5, with a tentative D call TRBD1 (5 bases). Trimming shortened V by 5 bases and J by 10 bases, and 18 bases separated the two germline ends. Germline V lookup: CDR1 SGHRS, CDR2 YFSETQ. The CDR3 loop spans 13 amino acids. CDR3 region: CASSVFPGQGQYF. In nucleotides, the CDR3 is TGCGCCAGCAGTGTCTTTCCAGGTCAGGGCCAGTACTTC. The complete variable domain, with remaining parts taken from reference TRBV5-1 and TRBJ2-5, reads KAGVTQTPRYLIKTRGQQVTLSCSPISGHRSVSWYQQTPGQGLQFLFEYFSETQRNKGNFPGRFSGRQFSNSRSEMNVSTLELGDSALYLCASSVFPGQGQYFGPGTRLLVL.

The gene calls are TRBV2 and TRBJ1-1; D is perhaps TRBD1 (5 bases). Germline-derived CDR1 and CDR2 are SNHLY and FYNNEI. The CDR3 runs 12 residues. Trimming pared 6 bases from V and 13 bases from J, leaving 18 bases between. The DNA of the CDR3 is TGTGCCAGCAGGGGGGGAGGAGGAGACTATTTCTTT. This sequence encodes CASRGGGGDYFF.

The chain links TRBV6-5 to TRBJ2-3; D possibly corresponds to TRBD2 (6 bases). CDR1 is MNHEY, CDR2 SVGAGI, per germline. There are 16 residues in the CDR3. V dropped 0 bases and J dropped 4 bases, with 14 bases sitting between them. The CDR3: CASSYSQEGAPDTQYF. The CDR3 DNA reads as TGTGCCAGCAGTTACTCGCAGGAGGGCGCCCCAGATACGCAGTATTTT.